What follows are 30 T cell receptor beta chains derived from one specimen sequenced in a study of T cell responses to AZD1222 COVID-19 vaccine. TCRdb keeps only in-frame clones here, not all; method: immunoSEQ multiplex PCR. The sample contains 52,000 or so clones, 84% of which appear only once. Sample: peripheral blood, taken on day 0 of AZD1222 vaccination. The receptors here all came from an adult in good health.

V gene TRBV29-1 combines with J gene TRBJ1-3; D unclear. The CDR3 has 12 amino acids. The germline gives CDR1 SQVTM, CDR2 ANQGSEA. Trimming removed 5 bases at V and 4 bases at J, with 9 bases between. The CDR3 DNA reads TGCAGCGTTCGTCAGCGGGGAAACACCATATATTTT. Its translation: CSVRQRGNTIYF. Together with reference TRBV29-1 and TRBJ1-3, the CDR3 gives the full variable domain: SAVISQKPSRDICQRGTSLTIQCQVDSQVTMMFWYRQQPGQSLTLIATANQGSEATYESGFVIDKFPISRPNLTFSTLTVSNMSPEDSSIYLCSVRQRGNTIYFGEGSWLTVV.

This clone has just one count. V usage is TRBV4-3 and J usage is TRBJ2-7; D remains ambiguous. Trimming cost V 0 bases and J 0 bases, with 6 bases left between them. This CDR3 has 14 residues. Germline V CDR1 and CDR2: LGHNA, YSLEER. Written as DNA, the CDR3 is TGCGCCAGCAGCCAAGAGCCAAGCTCCTACGAGCAGTACTTC. Its translation: CASSQEPSSYEQYF.

There are a few counts of this clone. The chain links TRBV2 to TRBJ1-5, with a weak D call TRBD1 (5 bases). Germline CDR1 SNHLY, CDR2 FYNNEI. V was cut by 4 bases and J by 3 bases, with 10 bases left in between. The CDR3 covers 14 residues. The CDR3 DNA reads TGTGCCAGCAGTGGGGACGGTTACAATCAGCCCCAGCATTTT. Amino acid sequence: CASSGDGYNQPQHF.

V usage is TRBV19 and J usage is TRBJ2-7; unclear D gene. Germline V gene data show CDR1 as LNHDA and CDR2 as SQIVND (reference sequence). The V and J ends lost 0 bases and 5 bases respectively, with 14 bases between them. This CDR3 is 15 amino acids long. CDR3 sequence (DNA): TGTGCCAGTAGTATAGAACCAAGGGTCGTAAACGAGCAGTACTTC. Translation: CASSIEPRVVNEQYF.

This chain uses TRBV19 with TRBJ2-2; weak D call: TRBD1 (6 bases). The CDR3 length is 14 residues. Germline V gene sequence: CDR1 LNHDA, CDR2 SQIVND (reference sequence). The V and J ends lost 7 bases and 3 bases respectively, with 12 bases between them. CDR3 bases: TGTGCCAGTAAAGGACAGCCCTACACCGGGGAGCTGTTTTTT. Translating it yields CASKGQPYTGELFF.

The chain carries TRBV7-2 and TRBJ1-2; D gene unclear. The CDR3 sequence is 14 residues long. The germline gives CDR1 SGHTA, CDR2 FQGNSA. The V end lost 3 bases, the J end lost 0 bases, and 8 bases lay between the germline ends. CDR3 sequence: CASSLTGSNYGYTF. The CDR3 nucleotides read TGTGCCAGCAGCTTGACGGGATCTAACTATGGCTACACCTTC.

This chain joins TRBV27 and TRBJ2-2; D is ambiguous. CDR1 is MNHEY, CDR2 SMNVEV, per germline (reference sequence). Deletions cut 6 bases from V and 0 bases from J, with 5 bases between. The CDR3 runs 13 residues. The CDR3 DNA follows: TGTGCCAGCAGAGCGTCGAACACCGGGGAGCTGTTTTTT. Encoded protein: CASRASNTGELFF.

Only a few counts were recorded for this clone. The chain recombines TRBV28 with TRBJ1-5; D unresolved. V gave up 7 bases and J gave up 0 bases, with 10 bases separating them. The CDR3 runs 14 residues. Germline CDR1 and CDR2: MDHEN and SYDVKM. CDR3 in DNA: TGTGCCAGCACCCTACCCGGTAGCAATCAGCCCCAGCATTTT. This translates into CASTLPGSNQPQHF. Based on the CDR3 plus reference TRBV28 and TRBJ1-5, the full variable domain is DVKVTQSSRYLVKRTGEKVFLECVQDMDHENMFWYRQDPGLGLRLIYFSYDVKMKEKGDIPEGYSVSREKKERFSLILESASTNQTSMYLCASTLPGSNQPQHFGDGTRLSIL.

This chain joins TRBV16 and TRBJ2-2; D is undetermined. This CDR3 comprises 14 residues. In germline, CDR1 is KGHSY, CDR2 FQNENV. The V end lost 4 bases, the J end lost 5 bases, and 11 bases lay between the germline ends. The CDR3 coding sequence is TGTGCCAGCAGCCCTAACTTTGCGACCGGGGAGCTGTTTTTT. Protein product: CASSPNFATGELFF.

This clone came up once. The chain uses TRBV21-1 and TRBJ1-6; the table names TRBD1, a call not compared with the DNA. TRBV21-1 is a known pseudogene. This CDR3 is built from 19 residues. The CDR3 sequence is CASSTPGQGLGSYNSPLHF. In nucleotides, the CDR3 is TGTGCCAGCAGCACACCGGGACAGGGCCTAGGGTCCTATAATTCACCCCTCCACTTT.

The rearrangement joins TRBV28 to TRBJ1-2; D is unclear. V was clipped by 8 bases and J by 3 bases, with 4 bases between them. There are 10 residues in the CDR3. Germline V gene sequence: CDR1 MDHEN, CDR2 SYDVKM. In nucleotides, the CDR3 is TGTGCCAGCGGTTACTATGGCTACACCTTC. As protein: CASGYYGYTF.

The rearrangement uses TRBV28 and TRBJ2-1; 7 positions match TRBD2. This CDR3 spans 15 amino acids. The junction had 7 bases not matched to a gene; V was cut back by 5 bases and J by 3 bases. The V gene's germline CDR1 is MDHEN and CDR2 SYDVKM. CDR3 sequence: CASSPRENRYNEQFF. As DNA, the CDR3 is TGTGCCAGCAGTCCGCGGGAGAACCGCTACAATGAGCAGTTCTTC.

This clone is medium-sized (0.01 to 0.1%). The chain uses TRBV11-3 and TRBJ2-5, with D possibly being TRBD1 (5 bases). V was trimmed by 4 bases and J by 1 base, leaving 7 bases between them. Germline V gene lookup returns CDR1 SGHNT and CDR2 YENEEA. The CDR3 has 13 residues. In DNA, the CDR3 is TGTGCCAGCAGCTCAGGGATCCAAGAGACCCAGTACTTC. As protein: CASSSGIQETQYF.

Here the CDR3 DNA reads TGCGCCAGCAGCTTATGGGCTGACAAAAAGGCTTTCTTT. This sequence encodes CASSLWADKKAFF. V usage is TRBV5-1 and J usage is TRBJ1-1; D unresolved. The germline gives CDR1 SGHRS, CDR2 YFSETQ. Trimming left V 2 bases short and J 11 bases short, with 16 bases between. CDR3 length: 13 residues.

V and J are TRBV5-1 and TRBJ2-3; D is uncertain. Germline V gene sequence: CDR1 SGHRS, CDR2 YFSETQ. This CDR3 is built from 14 residues. V was clipped by 0 bases and J by 4 bases, with 9 bases between them. In nucleotides, the CDR3 is TGCGCCAGCAGCTTGGCGGCTTCCGCAGATACGCAGTATTTT. Translating it yields CASSLAASADTQYF.

The chain recombines TRBV19 with TRBJ2-1; 11 nucleotides match TRBD2. J was trimmed by 0 bases and V by 6 bases; bases with no gene match: 10. Germline CDR1 is LNHDA and CDR2 is SQIVND (reference sequence). This CDR3 spans 18 amino acids. Here the CDR3 reads CASSHWASGRPSYNEQFF. In nucleotides, the CDR3 is TGTGCCAGTAGCCATTGGGCTAGCGGGAGGCCCTCCTACAATGAGCAGTTCTTC.

The chain joins TRBV27 to TRBJ2-5; 10 bases align to TRBD1. CDR1 is MNHEY and CDR2 is SMNVEV in the germline V gene (reference sequence). V trimming: 2 bases; J trimming: 5 bases; junction bases outside the gene matches: 5. CDR3 length equals 15 residues. CDR3: CASSLVDRGLETQYF. CDR3 DNA: TGTGCCAGCAGTTTAGTTGACAGGGGGCTGGAGACCCAGTACTTC.

This chain joins TRBV2 and TRBJ2-3, with 7 positions matching TRBD2. Unmatched junction bases numbered 6, after V lost 8 bases and J lost 1 base. Germline-derived CDR1 and CDR2 are SNHLY and FYNNEI. The CDR3 has 14 amino acids. Here the CDR3 DNA reads TGTGCCAGCGCGTCGGCGGGAGGCACAGATACGCAGTATTTT. It specifies CASASAGGTDTQYF.

J is TRBJ2-3 and V is TRBV4-1, with 7 positions matching TRBD1. Germline V lookup: CDR1 MGHRA, CDR2 YSYEKL. This CDR3 region has 12 residues. The V gene end was trimmed by 2 bases and the J gene end by 11 bases; junction bases not matched to a gene: 4. The CDR3 is CASSQTGVVQYF. In DNA, the CDR3 is TGCGCCAGCAGCCAAACAGGGGTGGTGCAGTATTTT.

The genes are TRBV3-1 (or the pseudogene TRBV3-2) and TRBJ1-3, with a tentative D call TRBD1 (5 bases). CDR3 length: 15 residues. The germline V and J ends were trimmed by 1 base and 4 bases, with 11 bases remaining between them. Per germline, CDR1 LGHDT and CDR2 YNNKEL (reference sequence). The CDR3 DNA is TGTGCCAGCAGCCAAGGGGCAGGGCGAGGAAACACCATATATTTT. Its protein is CASSQGAGRGNTIYF.

This chain joins TRBV29-1 and TRBJ2-3; D might be TRBD2 (6 bases). This CDR3 contains 13 residues. Germline assignment: CDR1 SQVTM and CDR2 ANQGSEA. V gave up 1 base and J gave up 1 base, with 6 bases separating them. This CDR3 reads CSVEAGGTDTQYF. The CDR3 nucleotides are TGCAGCGTTGAAGCGGGAGGCACAGATACGCAGTATTTT.

The chain employs TRBV7-3 and TRBJ2-1, with TRBD2 matching 7 bases. The germline V gene encodes CDR1 SGHTA and CDR2 FQGTGA. This CDR3 contains 15 residues. V lost 3 bases and J lost 7; bases outside the gene matches: 9. This chain's CDR3 is CASSFRIEGGNEQFF. CDR3 DNA sequence: TGTGCCAGCAGCTTCAGGATCGAGGGAGGGAATGAGCAGTTCTTC.

This chain uses TRBV28 with TRBJ1-1; possible D gene TRBD1, 6 bases. V shed 6 bases and J shed 6 bases, with 14 bases lying between them. The CDR3 is made up of 13 amino acids. Per the germline V gene, CDR1 is MDHEN and CDR2 is SYDVKM. The CDR3 nucleotides read TGTGCCAGCAGCCCCCACAGGGTCCCTGAAGCTTTCTTT. Residues: CASSPHRVPEAFF.

By share of the sample, this clone is medium-sized (0.01 to 0.1%). J is TRBJ2-3 and V is TRBV9; possible D gene TRBD2, 6 bases. CDR1 is SGDLS and CDR2 is YYNGEE in the germline V gene. CDR3 length: 16 amino acids. V lost 0 bases and J lost 4, with 15 bases in between. DNA for the CDR3: TGTGCCAGCAGCGTAGGTATCGGGAGTTCTTCAGATACGCAGTATTTT. Its protein is CASSVGIGSSSDTQYF.

The chain combines TRBV28 with TRBJ2-7; no firm D call. Trimming took off 11 bases at V and 5 bases at J, with 16 bases between the two ends. The CDR3 totals 12 residues. Germline lookup yields CDR1 MDHEN and CDR2 SYDVKM. The CDR3 DNA reads TGTGCCTCCTACCGGGCGGACCACGAGCAGTACTTC. It is translated as CASYRADHEQYF.

The rearrangement joins TRBV7-2 to TRBJ2-6; no clear D. Germline V CDR1 and CDR2: SGHTA, FQGNSA. This CDR3 is built from 14 residues. V dropped 10 bases and J dropped 1 base, with 11 bases sitting between them. CDR3 sequence: CAIRRASGANVLTF. DNA for the CDR3: TGTGCCATCCGAAGGGCTTCTGGGGCCAACGTCCTGACTTTC.

This clone was observed a single time. The chain carries TRBV19 and TRBJ2-1, with 10 positions matching TRBD2. Germline values: CDR1 LNHDA, CDR2 SQIVND (reference sequence). J was trimmed by 4 bases and V by 0 bases; bases with no gene match: 6. CDR3 length: 17 amino acids. The CDR3 spells CASSIDQAGGRYNEQFF. The DNA for the CDR3 is TGTGCCAGTAGTATAGATCAAGCGGGAGGGAGGTACAATGAGCAGTTCTTC.

This chain's CDR3 is CASSQVNNEQFF. CDR3 sequence (DNA): TGTGCCAGCAGCCAAGTTAACAATGAGCAGTTCTTC. The J gene is TRBJ2-1, the V gene TRBV3-1 (or the pseudogene TRBV3-2); D unclear. The CDR3 runs 12 residues. Germline V lookup: CDR1 LGHDT, CDR2 YNNKEL (reference sequence). V lost 1 base and J lost 5, with 3 bases in between.

The rearrangement joins TRBV7-9 to TRBJ2-2; maybe TRBD2 (6 bases). CDR3 length: 16 residues. CDR1 SEHNR and CDR2 FQNEAQ come from the germline V gene (reference sequence). Trimming removed 5 bases at V and 1 base at J, with 14 bases between. The CDR3 sequence: CASSISSDGNTGELFF. CDR3 nucleotide sequence: TGTGCCAGCAGCATCTCTAGCGATGGGAACACCGGGGAGCTGTTTTTT.

The chain couples TRBV19 to TRBJ1-5; D is ambiguous. This CDR3 has 12 amino acids. Trimming cost V 4 bases and J 3 bases, with 4 bases left between them. Germline CDR1 and CDR2: LNHDA and SQIVND (reference sequence). CDR3 DNA: TGTGCCAGTAGTACACACAATCAGCCCCAGCATTTT. Encoded protein: CASSTHNQPQHF.